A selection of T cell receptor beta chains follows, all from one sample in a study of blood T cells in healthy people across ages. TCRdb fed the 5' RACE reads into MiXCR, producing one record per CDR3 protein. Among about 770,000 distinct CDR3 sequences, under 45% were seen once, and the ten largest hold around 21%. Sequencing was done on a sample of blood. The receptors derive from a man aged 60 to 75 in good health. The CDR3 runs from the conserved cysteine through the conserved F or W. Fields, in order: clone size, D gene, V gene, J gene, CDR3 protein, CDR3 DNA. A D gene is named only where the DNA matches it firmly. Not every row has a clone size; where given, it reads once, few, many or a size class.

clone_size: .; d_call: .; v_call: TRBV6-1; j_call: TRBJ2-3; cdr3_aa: CASMDSLVFGTDTQYF; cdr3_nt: TGTGCCAGCATGGATTCCCTAGTCTTTGGCACAGATACGCAGTATTTT
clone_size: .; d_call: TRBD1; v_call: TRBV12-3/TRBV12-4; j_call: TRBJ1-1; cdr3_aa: CASSSLDRGGAFF; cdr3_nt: TGTGCCAGCAGTTCTCTGGACAGGGGAGGCGCTTTCTTT
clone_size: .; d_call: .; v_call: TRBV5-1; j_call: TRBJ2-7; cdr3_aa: CASSLGLGDLIYEQYF; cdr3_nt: TGCGCCAGCAGCTTGGGGTTAGGAGATCTTATTTACGAGCAGTACTTC
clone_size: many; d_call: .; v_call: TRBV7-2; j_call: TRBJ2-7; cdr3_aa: CASSLSWSSYEQYF; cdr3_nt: TGTGCCAGCAGCCTTAGTTGGTCCTCCTACGAGCAGTACTTC
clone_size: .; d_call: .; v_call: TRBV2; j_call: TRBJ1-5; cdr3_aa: CASNQRQGGQPQHF; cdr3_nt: TGTGCCAGCAATCAGAGGCAGGGCGGTCAGCCCCAGCATTTT
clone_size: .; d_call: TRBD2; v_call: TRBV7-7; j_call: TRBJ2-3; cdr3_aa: CASSQTSGGDPSTDTQYF; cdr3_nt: TGTGCCAGCAGTCAAACTAGCGGGGGAGATCCTAGCACAGATACGCAGTATTTT
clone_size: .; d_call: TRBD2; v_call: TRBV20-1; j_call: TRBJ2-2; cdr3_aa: CSARGYQIGTSRNTGELFF; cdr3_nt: TGCAGTGCTAGAGGCTATCAGATTGGGACTAGCCGGAACACCGGGGAGCTGTTTTTT
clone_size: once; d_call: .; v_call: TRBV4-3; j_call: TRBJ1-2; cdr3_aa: CASSQDGGDNYGYTF; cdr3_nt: TGCGCCAGCAGCCAAGATGGGGGGGATAACTATGGCTACACCTTC
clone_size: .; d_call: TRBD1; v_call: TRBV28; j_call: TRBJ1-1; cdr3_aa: CASSTLGQGTYEAFF; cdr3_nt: TGTGCCAGCAGTACTCTGGGACAGGGTACCTACGAAGCTTTCTTT
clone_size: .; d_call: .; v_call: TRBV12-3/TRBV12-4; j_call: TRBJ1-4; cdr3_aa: CASSSASREKLFF; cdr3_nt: TGTGCCAGCAGTTCCGCGTCCCGGGAAAAACTGTTTTTT
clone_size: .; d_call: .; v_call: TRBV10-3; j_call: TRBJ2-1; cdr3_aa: CAISRSYNEQFF; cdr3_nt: TGTGCCATCAGTCGCTCCTACAATGAGCAGTTCTTC
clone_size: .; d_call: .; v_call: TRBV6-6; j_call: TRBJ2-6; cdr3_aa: CANSDMGRSGANVLTF; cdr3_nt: TGTGCCAACTCCGATATGGGGAGATCTGGGGCCAACGTCCTGACTTTC
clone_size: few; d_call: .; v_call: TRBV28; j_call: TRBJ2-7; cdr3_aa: CASRDEQYF; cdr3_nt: TGTGCCAGCAGGGACGAGCAGTACTTC
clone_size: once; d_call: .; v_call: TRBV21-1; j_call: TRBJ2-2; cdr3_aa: CASRGGGNRGKYTGELFF; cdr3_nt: TGTGCCAGCAGAGGGGGAGGGAACAGGGGTAAATACACCGGGGAGCTGTTTTTT
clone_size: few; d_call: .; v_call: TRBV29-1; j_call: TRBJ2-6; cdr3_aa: CSVRTGSGANVLTF; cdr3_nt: TGCAGCGTCCGTACAGGGTCTGGGGCCAACGTCCTGACTTTC
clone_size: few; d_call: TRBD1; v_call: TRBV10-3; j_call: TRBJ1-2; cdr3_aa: CAINPDREPFHYGYTF; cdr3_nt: TGTGCCATCAACCCCGACAGGGAGCCCTTTCACTATGGCTACACCTTC
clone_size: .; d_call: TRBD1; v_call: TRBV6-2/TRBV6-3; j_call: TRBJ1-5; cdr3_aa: CASSTSGTGRQPQHF; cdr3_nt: TGTGCCAGCAGTACCTCCGGGACAGGGAGGCAGCCCCAGCATTTT
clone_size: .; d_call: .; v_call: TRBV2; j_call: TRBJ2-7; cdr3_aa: CASRPDLSYEQYF; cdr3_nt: TGTGCCAGCAGACCCGACTTATCCTACGAGCAGTACTTC
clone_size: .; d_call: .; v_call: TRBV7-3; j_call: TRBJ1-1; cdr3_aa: CASSFNSNTEAFF; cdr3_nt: TGTGCCAGCAGCTTCAACAGTAACACTGAAGCTTTCTTT
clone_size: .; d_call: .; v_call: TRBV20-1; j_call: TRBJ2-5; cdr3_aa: CSARVGAETQYF; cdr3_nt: TGCAGTGCTAGAGTTGGGGCAGAGACCCAGTACTTC
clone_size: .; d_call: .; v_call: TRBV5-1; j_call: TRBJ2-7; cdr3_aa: CASSFTAGAYEQYF; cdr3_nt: TGCGCCAGCAGCTTTACAGCGGGTGCCTACGAGCAGTACTTC
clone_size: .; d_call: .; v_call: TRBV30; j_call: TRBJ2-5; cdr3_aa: CAWDREGAMETQYF; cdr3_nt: TGTGCCTGGGACCGGGAGGGGGCTATGGAGACCCAGTACTTC
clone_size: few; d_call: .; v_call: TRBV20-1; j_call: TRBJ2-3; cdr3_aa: CSASFGTSTDTQYF; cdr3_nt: TGCAGTGCTAGTTTCGGGACTAGCACAGATACGCAGTATTTT